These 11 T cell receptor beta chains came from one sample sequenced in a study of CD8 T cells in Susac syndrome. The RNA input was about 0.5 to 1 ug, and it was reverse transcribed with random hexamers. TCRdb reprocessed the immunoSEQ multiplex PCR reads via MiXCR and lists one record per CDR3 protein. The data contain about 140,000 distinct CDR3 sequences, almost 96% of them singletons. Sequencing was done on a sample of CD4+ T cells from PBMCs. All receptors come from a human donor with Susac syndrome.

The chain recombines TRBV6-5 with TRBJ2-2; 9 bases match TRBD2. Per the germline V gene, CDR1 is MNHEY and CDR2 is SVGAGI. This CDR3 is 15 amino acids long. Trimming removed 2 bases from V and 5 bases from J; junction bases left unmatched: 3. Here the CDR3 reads CASSYNSGSTGELFF. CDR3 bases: TGTGCCAGCAGTTACAATAGCGGGAGTACCGGGGAGCTGTTTTTT.

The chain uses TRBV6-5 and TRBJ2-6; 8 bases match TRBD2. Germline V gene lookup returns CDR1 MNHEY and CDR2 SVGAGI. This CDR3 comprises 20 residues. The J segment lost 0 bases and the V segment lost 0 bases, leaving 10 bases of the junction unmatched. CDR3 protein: CASSYSSGINLPSGANVLTF. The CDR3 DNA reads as TGTGCCAGCAGTTACTCTAGCGGGATAAATCTCCCCTCTGGGGCCAACGTCCTGACTTTC.

In nucleotides, the CDR3 is TGTGCCACCAGCGCCCCGAGGTTCTCCTACAATGAGCAGTTCTTC. Amino acid sequence: CATSAPRFSYNEQFF. The chain employs TRBV15 and TRBJ2-1, with D unresolved. With 5 bases removed from V and 0 bases from J, the gap between germline ends came to 11 bases. The germline V gene has CDR1 LNHNV and CDR2 YYDKDF (reference sequence). The CDR3 is made up of 15 amino acids.

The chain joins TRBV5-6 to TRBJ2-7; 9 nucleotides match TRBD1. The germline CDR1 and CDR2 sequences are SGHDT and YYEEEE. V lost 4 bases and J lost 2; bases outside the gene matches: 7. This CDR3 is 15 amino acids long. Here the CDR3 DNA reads TGTGCCAGCAGCCTGGAGGGACAGGGTCCCTACGAGCAGTACTTC. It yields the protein CASSLEGQGPYEQYF. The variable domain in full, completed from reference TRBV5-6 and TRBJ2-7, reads DAGVTQSPTHLIKTRGQQVTLRCSPKSGHDTVSWYQQALGQGPQFIFQYYEEEERQRGNFPDRFSGHQFPNYSSELNVNALLLGDSALYLCASSLEGQGPYEQYFGPGTRLTVT.

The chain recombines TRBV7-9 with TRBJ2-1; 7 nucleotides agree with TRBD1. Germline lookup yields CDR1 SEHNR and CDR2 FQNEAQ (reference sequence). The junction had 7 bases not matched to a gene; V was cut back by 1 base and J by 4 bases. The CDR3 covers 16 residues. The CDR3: CASSLGQGDPYNEQFF. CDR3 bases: TGTGCCAGCAGCTTAGGACAGGGCGACCCGTACAATGAGCAGTTCTTC.

Here the CDR3 reads CSVGETSGNTIYF. DNA of the CDR3: TGCAGCGTTGGTGAAACCTCTGGAAACACCATATATTTT. The rearrangement links TRBV29-1 to TRBJ1-3; no definite D call. Germline-derived CDR1 and CDR2 are SQVTM and ANQGSEA. Trimming stripped 4 bases from V and 0 bases from J, with 7 bases between. This CDR3 contains 13 residues.

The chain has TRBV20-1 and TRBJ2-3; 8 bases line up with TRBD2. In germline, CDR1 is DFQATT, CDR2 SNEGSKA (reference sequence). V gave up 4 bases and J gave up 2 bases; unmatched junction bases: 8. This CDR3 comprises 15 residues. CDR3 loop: CSATQSSGVTDTQYF. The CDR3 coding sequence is TGCAGTGCTACTCAGAGTAGCGGGGTCACAGATACGCAGTATTTT.

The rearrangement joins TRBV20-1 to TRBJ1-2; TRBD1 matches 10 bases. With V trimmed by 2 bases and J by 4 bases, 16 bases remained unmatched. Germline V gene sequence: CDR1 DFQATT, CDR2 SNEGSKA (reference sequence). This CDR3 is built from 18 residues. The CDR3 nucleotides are TGCAGTGCTAGAACCAATTTAGGGACAGGGGACTGGGGCTATGGCTACACCTTC. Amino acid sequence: CSARTNLGTGDWGYGYTF.

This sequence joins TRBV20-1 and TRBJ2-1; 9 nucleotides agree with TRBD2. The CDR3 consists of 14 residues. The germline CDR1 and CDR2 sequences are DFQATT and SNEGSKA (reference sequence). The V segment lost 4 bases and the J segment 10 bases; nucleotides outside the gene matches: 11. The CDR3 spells CSAISGSVVREQFF. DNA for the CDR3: TGCAGTGCTATTAGCGGGAGCGTGGTCAGGGAGCAGTTCTTC.

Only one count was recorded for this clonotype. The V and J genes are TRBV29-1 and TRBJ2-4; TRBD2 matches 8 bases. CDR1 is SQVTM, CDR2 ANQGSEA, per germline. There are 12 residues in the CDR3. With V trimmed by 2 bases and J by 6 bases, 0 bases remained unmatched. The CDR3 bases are TGCAGCGTTGAAACTAGCGGAAACATTCAGTACTTC. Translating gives CSVETSGNIQYF.

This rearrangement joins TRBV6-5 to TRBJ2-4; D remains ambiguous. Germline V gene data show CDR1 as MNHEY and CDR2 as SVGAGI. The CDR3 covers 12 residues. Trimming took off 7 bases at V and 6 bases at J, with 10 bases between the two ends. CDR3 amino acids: CASTSERNIQYF. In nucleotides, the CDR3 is TGTGCCAGCACTTCAGAGAGAAACATTCAGTACTTC.